This T cell receptor (beta chain) derives from a study of human T cells and chemical hapten exposure. Findings and limits, study-wide: Expanded TCRs produced significantly more large CDR3 similarity clusters than controls did.

The CDR3 is 15 amino acids. V dropped 4 bases and J dropped 4 bases, with 14 bases sitting between them. CDR1 and CDR2 (germline): SQVTM, ANQGSEA. As concerns this clonotype: Its antigen remains unidentified.

A single record per CDR3 protein comes from TCRdb applying MiXCR to the RACE reads. The table lists 99,000 or so distinct CDR3 sequences, under 40% of them singletons. Time point described: patch test 3, about 24 weeks after DPC sensitization. As for treatment: therapeutic diphenylcyclopropenone sensitization with weekly scalp DPC. Drawing of blood took place ahead of applying each patch test. The chain couples TRBV29-1 to TRBJ2-6, with D unresolved. Sequences were derived from whole blood, sampled in connection with sensitization to the hapten diphenylcyclopropenone (DPC). This sequence was found in a man aged 40-50 years with alopecia areata. Some clones in this sample may be carry-over from other donors' samples. The CDR3 is CSVAGILLGANVLTF. DNA for the CDR3: TGCAGCGTTGCTGGGATCCTGTTGGGGGCCAACGTCCTGACTTTC. Full variable domain (rest looked up from reference TRBV29-1 and TRBJ2-6): SAVISQKPSRDICQRGTSLTIQCQVDSQVTMMFWYRQQPGQSLTLIATANQGSEATYESGFVIDKFPISRPNLTFSTLTVSNMSPEDSSIYLCSVAGILLGANVLTFGAGSRLTVL.